This T cell receptor (beta chain) was observed in a study of T cell repertoires in cytomegalovirus infection. As for the study in general: Indications came from public TCR beta signatures; they pointed to CMV infection and to a matching HLA type. Findings and limits, study-wide: In two of eight donors, the top clonotype was HLA-C-restricted CMV-specific.

The count of this clonotype is one. Its antigen is as yet unknown. V was cut by 6 bases and J by 4 bases, with 11 bases left in between. The germline CDR1 and CDR2 sequences are SGHDT and YYEEEE. This CDR3 is built from 14 residues. A single record per CDR3 protein comes from TCRdb applying MiXCR to the reads. Of a few hundred thousand distinct CDR3 sequences listed, almost 40% are singletons. Sequenced here: cultured PBMCs, sampled from culture after CMV antigen stimulation. The sequence derives from a human donor in good health (CMV status not recorded). Some clones in this sample may be carry-over from other donors' samples. The genes are TRBV5-6 and TRBJ2-6; D uncertain. In nucleotides, the CDR3 is TGTGCCAGCACGTTTTTATCCGGGGCCAACGTCCTGACTTTC. This gives the protein CASTFLSGANVLTF.